The T cell receptor beta chain described here comes from a study of T cell repertoires in cytomegalovirus infection. This CDR3 has 17 amino acids. V lost 2 bases and J 2 bases, leaving 18 bases between the germline ends. CDR1 is MDHEN and CDR2 is SYDVKM in the germline V gene. With respect to this clonotype: Antigen unknown.

MiXCR was run by TCRdb on the reads, yielding one entry per CDR3 protein. The profile covers over 150,000 distinct CDR3 sequences, with about 15% appearing a single time and about 25% taken by the ten largest. Overall study results and limits: Across the ex vivo response, the dominant clonotypes were HLA-C-restricted CMV-specific TCR beta clonotypes.

The rearrangement uses TRBV28 and TRBJ1-1, with D hard to call. This receptor was taken from a human donor in good health (CMV status not recorded). Some clones in this sample may be carry-over from other donors' samples. Sequencing was done on a sample of CD8+ T cells from PBMCs. Here the CDR3 reads CASSLGPGEGLNTEAFF. CDR3 in DNA: TGTGCCAGCAGTTTAGGTCCTGGAGAGGGTCTAAACACTGAAGCTTTCTTT.